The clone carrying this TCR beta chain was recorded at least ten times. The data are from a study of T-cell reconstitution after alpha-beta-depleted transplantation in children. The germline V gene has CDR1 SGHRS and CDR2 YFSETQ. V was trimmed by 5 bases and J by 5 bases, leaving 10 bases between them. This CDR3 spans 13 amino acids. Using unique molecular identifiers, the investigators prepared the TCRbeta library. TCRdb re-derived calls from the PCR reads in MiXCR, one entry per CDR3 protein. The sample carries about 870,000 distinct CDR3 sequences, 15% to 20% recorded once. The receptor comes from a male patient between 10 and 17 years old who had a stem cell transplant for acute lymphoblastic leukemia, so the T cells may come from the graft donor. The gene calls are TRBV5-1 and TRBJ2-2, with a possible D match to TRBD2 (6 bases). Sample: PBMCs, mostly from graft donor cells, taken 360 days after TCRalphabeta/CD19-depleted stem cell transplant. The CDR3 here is CASSSGKTGELFF. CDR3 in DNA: TGCGCCAGCAGTAGCGGCAAAACCGGGGAGCTGTTTTTT.